Detailed here is one TCR beta chain. Its specificity is not known. Germline CDR1 reads SGHTA; CDR2 reads FQGTGA. This CDR3 comprises 16 residues. Germline trimming cut 5 bases from V and 10 bases from J; bases unmatched to any gene: 15. The sample belongs to a study of T cells in Graves' hyperthyroidism and ophthalmopathy. As for the study in general: The blood sample was taken at first diagnosis, before treatment began.

The hyperthyroidism patients had all been newly diagnosed, and their disease duration was under 2 months. Their ages ranged from 18 to 65 years. Orbital computed tomography and thyroid ultrasound, together with serum TRAb and thyroxine and clinical symptoms, were used for diagnoses. Study observations and caveats: Peripheral blood also featured most of the thyroid clonotypes expanded above 0.001.

TCR beta CDR3 regions were amplified from RNA transcripts. Carried out on the TCR CDR3, a first-round RT-PCR used the HTBI primer set. A single record per CDR3 protein comes from TCRdb applying MiXCR to the multiplex PCR reads. Of about 740,000 distinct CDR3 sequences in the sample, 13% to 15% were seen once. The chain carries TRBV7-3 and TRBJ2-1, with TRBD2 identical over 9 bases. Sequenced: blood. This receptor was obtained from a woman aged 18-29 years with Graves' hyperthyroidism. The CDR3 here is CASSPDLASGKSEQFF. DNA for the CDR3: TGTGCCAGCAGCCCAGACCTAGCTAGCGGGAAGAGCGAGCAGTTCTTC.